These 24 T cell receptor beta chains were all obtained from the same sample, sequenced in a study of control samples from healthy donors and cancer patients. Clones were read by immunoSEQ multiplex PCR, and TCRdb kept only the in-frame ones, dropping some. The sample comprises tens of thousands of clones, 84% of which are singletons, and under 14% rests with the top ten. Source material: PBMCs. These receptors all come from a man in his 60s with head and neck cancer.

The rearrangement uses TRBV4-1 and TRBJ1-4; D is unresolved. The germline V gene has CDR1 MGHRA and CDR2 YSYEKL. This CDR3 has 13 residues. V was clipped by 0 bases and J by 12 bases, with 11 bases between them. The CDR3 loop is CASSQDGRTELFF. DNA for the CDR3: TGCGCCAGCAGCCAAGATGGCCGGACGGAACTGTTTTTT.

The chain has TRBV19 and TRBJ1-1; TRBD1 agrees at 7 bases. V lost 5 bases, J lost 0 bases, and 12 bases stayed unmatched. The CDR3 covers 17 residues. Germline lookup yields CDR1 LNHDA and CDR2 SQIVND (reference sequence). CDR3 coding DNA: TGTGCCAGTAGTCCTCGGACAGGCAGTGCCATGAACACTGAAGCTTTCTTT. Protein: CASSPRTGSAMNTEAFF.

The chain uses TRBV6-6 and TRBJ1-1; a possible D gene is TRBD1 (6 bases). Deletions cut 7 bases from V and 4 bases from J, with 19 bases between. The CDR3 consists of 15 residues. From germline, CDR1 is MNHNY and CDR2 SVGAGI (reference sequence). This CDR3 reads CASNKQQGLGTEAFF. Written as DNA, the CDR3 is TGTGCCAGCAACAAGCAACAGGGCCTGGGCACTGAAGCTTTCTTT.

The V and J genes are TRBV11-2 and TRBJ1-6, with D unresolved. The CDR3 is 14 amino acids. V shed 0 bases and J shed 9 bases, with 9 bases lying between them. Germline assignment: CDR1 SGHAT and CDR2 FQNNGV. CDR3 region: CASSLDPLTSPLHF. The DNA for the CDR3 is TGTGCCAGCAGCTTAGATCCTTTGACTTCACCCCTCCACTTT.

The chain is built from TRBV19 and TRBJ2-2; D perhaps matches TRBD1 (6 bases). Per the germline V gene, CDR1 is LNHDA and CDR2 is SQIVND (reference sequence). The germline V and J ends were trimmed by 5 bases and 2 bases, with 12 bases remaining between them. This CDR3 region has 15 residues. CDR3 DNA sequence: TGTGCCAGTAGTCGTTGGGACACCAACACCGGGGAGCTGTTTTTT. Protein product: CASSRWDTNTGELFF. The full variable domain, rest sourced from reference TRBV19 and TRBJ2-2, is DGGITQSPKYLFRKEGQNVTLSCEQNLNHDAMYWYRQDPGQGLRLIYYSQIVNDFQKGDIAEGYSVSREKKESFPLTVTSAQKNPTAFYLCASSRWDTNTGELFFGEGSRLTVL.

In DNA form, the CDR3 reads TGCGCCAGCGGCCCCGGGGGGGGCAGGGAGACCCAGTACTTC. This translates into CASGPGGGRETQYF. This chain links TRBV5-1 with TRBJ2-5, with TRBD2 matching over 8 bases. The V segment lost 7 bases and the J segment 5 bases; nucleotides outside the gene matches: 10. The CDR3 has 14 amino acids. In germline, CDR1 is SGHRS, CDR2 YFSETQ.

This clone was observed a single time. The CDR3 loop is CAIGDLGRNTEAFF. The CDR3 nucleotides are TGTGCCATCGGGGACCTTGGTCGGAACACTGAAGCTTTCTTT. This rearrangement joins TRBV10-3 to TRBJ1-1; D might be TRBD1 (5 bases). Germline lookup yields CDR1 ENHRY and CDR2 SYGVKD. V was shortened by 8 bases and J by 1 base, with 14 bases between the two germline ends. This CDR3 is 14 amino acids long.

CDR3 sequence: CASSAQDRLTDTQYF. As DNA, the CDR3 is TGTGCCAGTAGTGCCCAGGACAGACTCACAGATACGCAGTATTTT. This rearrangement joins TRBV19 to TRBJ2-3, with a possible D match to TRBD1 (6 bases). This CDR3 is built from 15 residues. From germline, CDR1 is LNHDA and CDR2 SQIVND (reference sequence). Trimming removed 5 bases from V and 2 bases from J, with 14 bases in between.

The chain links TRBV28 to TRBJ1-1; 10 bases match TRBD1. The V gene's germline CDR1 is MDHEN and CDR2 SYDVKM. Trimming took 6 bases from V and 3 from J; bases not matched to a gene: 7. CDR3 length: 15 amino acids. CDR3 nucleotide sequence: TGTGCCAGCAGGACGACAGGGGGCTCGGACACTGAAGCTTTCTTT. Translating it yields CASRTTGGSDTEAFF.

The chain is built from TRBV30 and TRBJ1-6; tentatively, D is TRBD1 (5 bases). Germline V CDR1 and CDR2: GTSNPN, SVGIG (reference sequence). This CDR3 region has 13 residues. V was clipped by 2 bases and J by 12 bases, with 14 bases between them. CDR3 bases: TGTGCCTGGAGTTCACAGAACAGGAAACCCCTCCACTTT. Amino acids: CAWSSQNRKPLHF.

The V call is TRBV28, the J call TRBJ2-3; D might be TRBD1 or TRBD2, each matching 6 bases. The CDR3 is 15 amino acids. Trimming took 5 bases from V and 0 from J, leaving 12 bases between them. Germline lookup yields CDR1 MDHEN and CDR2 SYDVKM. The CDR3 bases are TGTGCCAGCAGTCCTGGGGGGCCTAGCACAGATACGCAGTATTTT. Its translation is CASSPGGPSTDTQYF.

The gene calls are TRBV6-6 and TRBJ2-7, with 7 bases aligning to TRBD1. The CDR3 runs 13 residues. Per germline, CDR1 MNHNY and CDR2 SVGAGI (reference sequence). DNA for the CDR3: TGTGCTTCAACGAGACAGGGATTCCGCGAGCAGTACTTC. It specifies CASTRQGFREQYF.

The chain recombines TRBV10-3 with TRBJ2-3, with TRBD2 matching 8 bases. The CDR3 has 15 amino acids. Germline V gene sequence: CDR1 ENHRY, CDR2 SYGVKD. With 10 bases clipped from V and 2 bases from J, the junction kept 11 bases outside the gene matches. The CDR3 loop reads CATRTSRENTDTQYF. CDR3 nucleotide sequence: TGTGCCACCCGGACTAGCAGGGAGAACACAGATACGCAGTATTTT.

This rearrangement joins TRBV5-8 to TRBJ2-5, with D maybe TRBD2 (5 bases). CDR1 SGHTS and CDR2 YDEGEE come from the germline V gene. CDR3 length: 17 residues. Trimming pared 0 bases from V and 0 bases from J, leaving 15 bases between. The CDR3 here is CASSLDLGMTNQETQYF. In nucleotides, the CDR3 is TGTGCCAGCAGCTTGGACTTAGGGATGACTAACCAAGAGACCCAGTACTTC.

The genes are TRBV5-1 and TRBJ2-7, with D possibly TRBD1 on 5 matching bases. Germline assignment: CDR1 SGHRS and CDR2 YFSETQ. This CDR3 spans 15 amino acids. The V end lost 4 bases, the J end lost 4 bases, and 18 bases lay between the germline ends. As DNA, the CDR3 is TGCGCCAGCAGCCTACAGGACGGTGACGGGTACGAGCAGTACTTC. Its protein product is CASSLQDGDGYEQYF.

V usage is TRBV7-9 and J usage is TRBJ2-7; the match to TRBD2 covers 7 bases. This CDR3 has 16 amino acids. Trimming at V came to 7 bases and at J to 4 bases, leaving 16 bases not matched to a gene. CDR1 SEHNR and CDR2 FQNEAQ come from the germline V gene (reference sequence). CDR3 residues: CASNRPPGVAGYEQYF. The CDR3, as DNA: TGTGCCAGCAACCGACCCCCTGGCGTAGCGGGTTACGAGCAGTACTTC. Drawing the rest from reference TRBV7-9 and TRBJ2-7, the complete variable domain is DTGVSQNPRHKITKRGQNVTFRCDPISEHNRLYWYRQTLGQGPEFLTYFQNEAQLEKSRLLSDRFSAERPKGSFSTLEIQRTEQGDSAMYLCASNRPPGVAGYEQYFGPGTRLTVT.

This chain connects TRBV4-1 to TRBJ1-1; no definite D call. CDR3 size: 14 residues. CDR1 is MGHRA and CDR2 is YSYEKL in the germline V gene. V was pared by 6 bases and J by 0 bases, with 11 bases between. Here the CDR3 reads CASRLDKVNTEAFF. The CDR3 DNA reads as TGCGCCAGCAGACTCGACAAAGTGAACACTGAAGCTTTCTTT.

The chain carries TRBV7-9 and TRBJ1-1; TRBD1 matches at 7 bases. The V gene's germline CDR1 is SEHNR and CDR2 FQNEAQ (reference sequence). With V trimmed by 3 bases and J by 5 bases, 6 bases remained unmatched. The CDR3 totals 14 residues. This CDR3 is CASSFQGGLTEAFF. CDR3 coding DNA: TGTGCCAGCAGCTTCCAGGGGGGACTTACTGAAGCTTTCTTT.

The rearrangement uses TRBV19 and TRBJ1-1; D unresolved. This CDR3 region has 14 residues. V lost 5 bases and J lost 5, with 15 bases in between. In germline, CDR1 is LNHDA, CDR2 SQIVND (reference sequence). CDR3 sequence reads: CASSWDAGRTEAFF. CDR3 DNA: TGTGCCAGTAGTTGGGATGCAGGCCGAACTGAAGCTTTCTTT.

This chain connects TRBV29-1 to TRBJ2-3, with D possibly being TRBD1 (6 bases). V was cut by 5 bases and J by 0 bases, with 21 bases left in between. Germline V CDR1 and CDR2: SQVTM, ANQGSEA. CDR3 length equals 17 residues. The CDR3 here is CSVLLGLQGYSTDTQYF. For the CDR3, the DNA is TGCAGCGTTCTCCTAGGACTCCAGGGGTATAGCACAGATACGCAGTATTTT.

This clone was recorded only once. The chain is built from TRBV19 and TRBJ2-2; D remains ambiguous. CDR1 and CDR2 from the germline V gene are LNHDA and SQIVND (reference sequence). The CDR3 loop spans 15 amino acids. V dropped 6 bases and J dropped 2 bases, with 13 bases sitting between them. The CDR3 reads CASSPVPTNTGELFF. CDR3 bases: TGTGCCAGTAGCCCCGTCCCCACCAACACCGGGGAGCTGTTTTTT. The variable domain in full, with the rest retrieved from reference TRBV19 and TRBJ2-2, is DGGITQSPKYLFRKEGQNVTLSCEQNLNHDAMYWYRQDPGQGLRLIYYSQIVNDFQKGDIAEGYSVSREKKESFPLTVTSAQKNPTAFYLCASSPVPTNTGELFFGEGSRLTVL.

This sequence joins TRBV6-5 and TRBJ1-2, with D possibly TRBD1 on 6 matching bases. The V gene's germline CDR1 is MNHEY and CDR2 SVGAGI. There are 15 residues in the CDR3. The V end was cut by 6 bases, the J end by 3 bases, with 17 bases between. The CDR3 DNA is TGTGCCAGCAGCCGGACTTGGGACAAAGACTATGGCTACACCTTC. Amino acid sequence: CASSRTWDKDYGYTF.

This clone occurred a few times. The genes are TRBV27 and TRBJ1-2, with TRBD1 matching over 11 bases. The CDR3 has 15 residues. With V trimmed by 5 bases and J by 4 bases, 6 bases remained unmatched. Germline V gene sequence: CDR1 MNHEY, CDR2 SMNVEV (reference sequence). The CDR3: CASSLGTGGFYGYTF. In DNA form, the CDR3 reads TGTGCCAGCAGTCTCGGGACAGGGGGATTCTATGGCTACACCTTC.

The chain links TRBV18 to TRBJ2-5; D is unresolved. Germline assignment: CDR1 KGHSH and CDR2 LQKENI. The CDR3 extends over 13 amino acids. Trimming removed 3 bases from V and 0 bases from J, with 5 bases in between. Written as DNA, the CDR3 is TGTGCCAGCTCACCCGTTGACCAAGAGACCCAGTACTTC. This encodes CASSPVDQETQYF.